The 7 T cell receptor beta chains below come from one sample, sequenced in a study of blood T cell repertoires in COVID-19. Clones were sequenced by immunoSEQ multiplex PCR, and TCRdb holds only the in-frame ones, with some missing. Of roughly 89,000 clones in the sample, 65% to 85% were seen once. The sample taken for sequencing was peripheral blood. Receptors originate from a woman of 80 years or more with acute or convalescent COVID-19.

The V and J genes are TRBV28 and TRBJ2-2; D remains ambiguous. The CDR3 runs 14 residues. Germline V gene data show CDR1 as MDHEN and CDR2 as SYDVKM. Trimming stripped 3 bases from V and 1 base from J, with 6 bases between. The CDR3, as DNA: TGTGCCAGCAGTTTCGCAGGGAACACCGGGGAGCTGTTTTTT. Amino acids: CASSFAGNTGELFF.

The chain combines TRBV7-2 with TRBJ1-5; TRBD1 is a possible D gene (6 bases). CDR3 length: 15 residues. The V and J ends lost 1 base and 4 bases respectively, with 11 bases between them. Germline CDR1 SGHTA, CDR2 FQGNSA. The CDR3 here is CASSLEGQRNQPQHF. The CDR3 DNA reads as TGTGCCAGCAGCTTAGAAGGACAGCGGAATCAGCCCCAGCATTTT. Together with reference TRBV7-2 and TRBJ1-5, the CDR3 gives the full variable domain: GAGVSQSPSNKVTEKGKDVELRCDPISGHTALYWYRQSLGQGLEFLIYFQGNSAPDKSGLPSDRFSAERTGGSVSTLTIQRTQQEDSAVYLCASSLEGQRNQPQHFGDGTRLSIL.

The chain uses TRBV29-1 and TRBJ2-7, with D perhaps matching TRBD2 (6 bases). V dropped 3 bases and J dropped 2 bases, with 14 bases sitting between them. The CDR3 runs to 14 residues. Per the germline V gene, CDR1 is SQVTM and CDR2 is ANQGSEA. The CDR3 region has the DNA TGCAGCGTTGAGTTGGGGACTTCTACCTACGAGCAGTACTTC. Its translation: CSVELGTSTYEQYF.

The chain carries TRBV18 and TRBJ1-6; 8 bases agree with TRBD1. CDR1 and CDR2 from the germline V gene are KGHSH and LQKENI. The CDR3 extends over 19 amino acids. V lost 2 bases to trimming and J lost 8 bases; unmatched junction nucleotides: 17. CDR3 nucleotides: TGTGCCAGCTCACCAGTAGGGCTCCAAAAGACAGGGGCCTATTCACCCCTCCACTTT. Its translation: CASSPVGLQKTGAYSPLHF.

This clone has only one observation. V gene TRBV19 combines with J gene TRBJ1-5, with TRBD1 identical over 8 bases. This CDR3 region has 16 residues. The trim removed 0 bases at V and 4 bases at J, leaving 5 bases unmatched. Germline-derived CDR1 and CDR2 are LNHDA and SQIVND (reference sequence). The CDR3 loop is CASSIDGQGKNQPQHF. CDR3 bases: TGTGCCAGTAGTATAGACGGACAGGGAAAAAATCAGCCCCAGCATTTT. The complete variable domain, with remaining parts taken from reference TRBV19 and TRBJ1-5, reads DGGITQSPKYLFRKEGQNVTLSCEQNLNHDAMYWYRQDPGQGLRLIYYSQIVNDFQKGDIAEGYSVSREKKESFPLTVTSAQKNPTAFYLCASSIDGQGKNQPQHFGDGTRLSIL.

V usage is TRBV11-2 and J usage is TRBJ1-1, with 7 bases lining up with TRBD1. Germline V gene data show CDR1 as SGHAT and CDR2 as FQNNGV. CDR3 length: 15 residues. J lost 0 bases, V lost 5 bases, and 6 bases had no gene match. For the CDR3, the DNA is TGTGCCAGCAGCCACGGACAGGTCCTGAACACTGAAGCTTTCTTT. Translated, it gives CASSHGQVLNTEAFF.

The chain has TRBV29-1 and TRBJ2-1, with D possibly matching TRBD2 (7 bases). CDR3 length equals 16 residues. CDR1 and CDR2 from the germline V gene are SQVTM and ANQGSEA. Between the trimmed V and J ends, which lost 8 bases and 0 bases, there was a span of 20 bases. The CDR3 sequence: CSYIGSGGPSYNEQFF. Here the CDR3 DNA reads TGCAGCTACATCGGGTCGGGGGGCCCCTCCTACAATGAGCAGTTCTTC.